These T cell receptor beta chains were read from a single sample in a study of monozygotic twins with inflammatory bowel disease. After re-calling the 5' RACE reads, TCRdb lists one entry per CDR3 protein, DNA absent. The sample table includes roughly 200,000 distinct CDR3 sequences. Sequencing was done on a sample of blood. The receptors originated from a human donor with ulcerative colitis or Crohn's disease, or a healthy co-twin of an affected twin (not recorded which). Both conserved end residues are part of each CDR3.

TRBJ2-1 | TRBV7-8 | 11 | CASSPAAEQFF
TRBJ1-2 | TRBV5-6 | 15 | CASSAGQLWDYGYTF
TRBJ1-4 | TRBV11-2 | 14 | CASSSRRQGEKLFF
TRBJ2-1 | TRBV7-3 | 15 | CASSLTLSGYNEQFF
TRBJ1-2 | TRBV7-2 | 15 | CSSRQGGSFNYGYTF
TRBJ2-5 | TRBV5-8 | 15 | CASRLDRLYQETQYF
TRBJ1-5 | TRBV7-3 | 15 | CASSLTGSGEQPQHF
TRBJ2-2 | TRBV7-3 | 15 | CASSSTGLAPGELFF
TRBJ2-1 | TRBV2 | 11 | CASLQANEQFF
TRBJ2-2 | TRBV7-8 | 11 | CAVWGAGELFF
TRBJ2-1 | TRBV5-1 | 15 | CASSLQGAQVNEQFF
TRBJ2-2 | TRBV6-1 | 19 | CASSEWGDRLGPNTGELFF
TRBJ2-7 | TRBV20-1 | 13 | CSASDPISYEQYF
TRBJ2-7 | TRBV27 | 14 | CASSLVAGPFEQYF
TRBJ2-5 | TRBV5-1 | 12 | CASGSEGETQYF
TRBJ2-3 | TRBV27 | 15 | CASTTMGEGRDTQYF
TRBJ1-5 | TRBV28 | 14 | CASGRDSSNQPQHF
TRBJ2-1 | TRBV7-2 | 15 | CASSLGGGSRSEQFF
TRBJ2-2 | TRBV4-3 | 13 | CASSPSAAGELFF
TRBJ2-1 | TRBV7-3 | 14 | CASSLDVGRNEQFF
TRBJ2-5 | TRBV10-3 | 15 | CAIRGSGPVKETQYF
TRBJ2-3 | TRBV20-1 | 14 | CSARGDYLTDTQYF
TRBJ2-5 | TRBV20-1 | 19 | CSARDLEGPSGGYQETQYF
TRBJ1-2 | TRBV27 | 15 | CASAARRTGNYGYTF
TRBJ2-1 | TRBV20-1 | 16 | CSPLIAGGRDYNEQFF
TRBJ2-1 | TRBV20-1 | 13 | CSAQSGPGLAPFF
TRBJ2-7 | TRBV5-4 | 14 | CASSFEPGTYEQYF
TRBJ2-3 | TRBV5-4 | 15 | CASSLGLAVSDTQYF
TRBJ1-6 | TRBV12-3/TRBV12-4 | 14 | CASSSDRNNSPLHF
TRBJ2-5 | TRBV24-1 | 14 | CATSESGTQETQYF
TRBJ2-3 | TRBV6-2/TRBV6-3 | 17 | CASSLGGSGGYTDTQYF
TRBJ2-5 | TRBV21-1 | 11 | CARPHGETQYF
TRBJ2-2 | TRBV11-2 | 16 | CASSLGVGQVSGELFF
TRBJ1-1 | TRBV6-5 | 14 | CASSYSGGMTEAFF
TRBJ1-4 | TRBV5-1 | 14 | CASSGGQGLEKLFF
TRBJ2-5 | TRBV20-1 | 14 | CSAREQGRGETQYF
TRBJ2-1 | TRBV6-2/TRBV6-3 | 13 | CASNGWAGNEQFF
TRBJ2-6 | TRBV11-2 | 14 | CASSSNRKANVLTF
TRBJ2-5 | TRBV6-1 | 15 | CASKSGTLRKETQYF
TRBJ2-7 | TRBV12-3/TRBV12-4 | 14 | CASSVRQVTYEQYF
TRBJ2-7 | TRBV5-1 | 17 | CASSSGTSGAISYEQYF
TRBJ2-7 | TRBV7-9 | 14 | CASSFGQGINEQYF
TRBJ2-5 | TRBV7-9 | 15 | CASSPGQGNSETQYF
TRBJ2-3 | TRBV28 | 15 | CASSEWTGVGDMQYF
TRBJ2-1 | TRBV20-1 | 14 | CSAPGGAYSDEQFF
TRBJ2-1 | TRBV10-3 | 15 | CAISSGLAGLGEQFF
TRBJ2-2 | TRBV12-3/TRBV12-4 | 13 | CASSSQLTGELFF